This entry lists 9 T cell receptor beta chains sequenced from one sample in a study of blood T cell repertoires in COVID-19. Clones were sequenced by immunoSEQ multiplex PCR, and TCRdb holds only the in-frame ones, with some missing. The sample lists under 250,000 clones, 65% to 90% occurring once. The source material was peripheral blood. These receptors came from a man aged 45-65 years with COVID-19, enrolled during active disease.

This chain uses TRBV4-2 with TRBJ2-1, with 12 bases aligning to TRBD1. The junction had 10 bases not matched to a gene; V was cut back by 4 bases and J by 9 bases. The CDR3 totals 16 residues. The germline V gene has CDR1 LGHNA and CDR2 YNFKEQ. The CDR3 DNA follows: TGTGCCAGCAGCCCCCCCGGGACAGGGGGCTTGGCTGAGCAGTTCTTC. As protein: CASSPPGTGGLAEQFF.

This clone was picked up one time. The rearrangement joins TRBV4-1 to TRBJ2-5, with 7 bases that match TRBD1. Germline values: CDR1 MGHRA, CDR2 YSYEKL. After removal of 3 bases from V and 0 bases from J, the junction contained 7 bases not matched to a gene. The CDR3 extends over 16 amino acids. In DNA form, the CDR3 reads TGCGCCAGCAGCCAGAGGGGACAGACGTACCAAGAGACCCAGTACTTC. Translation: CASSQRGQTYQETQYF.

The CDR3 region is CASSPGQGEYYEQYF. The CDR3 DNA sequence: TGTGCCAGTAGCCCGGGACAGGGAGAGTATTACGAGCAGTACTTC. The chain carries TRBV19 and TRBJ2-7, with 9 bases that match TRBD1. The CDR3 contains 15 residues. In germline, CDR1 is LNHDA, CDR2 SQIVND (reference sequence). V dropped 6 bases and J dropped 4; count of bases not matched to a gene: 10.

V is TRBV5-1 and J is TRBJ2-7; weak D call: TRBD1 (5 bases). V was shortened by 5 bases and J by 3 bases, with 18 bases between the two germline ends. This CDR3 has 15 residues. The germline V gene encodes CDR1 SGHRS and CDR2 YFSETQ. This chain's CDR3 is CASRKDSKKNYEQYF. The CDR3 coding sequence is TGCGCCAGCAGAAAAGACAGCAAGAAGAACTACGAGCAGTACTTC.

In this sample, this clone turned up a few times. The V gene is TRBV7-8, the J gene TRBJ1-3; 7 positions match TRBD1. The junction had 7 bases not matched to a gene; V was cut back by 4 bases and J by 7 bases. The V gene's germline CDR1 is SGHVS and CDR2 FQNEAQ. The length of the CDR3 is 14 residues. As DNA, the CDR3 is TGTGCCAGCAGCTCCTACGACAGGGCGAACACCATATATTTT. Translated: CASSSYDRANTIYF.

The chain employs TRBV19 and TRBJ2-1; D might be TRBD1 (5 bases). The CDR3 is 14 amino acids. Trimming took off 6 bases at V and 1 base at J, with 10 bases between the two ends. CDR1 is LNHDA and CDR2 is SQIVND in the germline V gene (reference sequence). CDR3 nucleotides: TGTGCCAGTAGAGGGGCAGGTTCCTACAATGAGCAGTTCTTC. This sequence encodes CASRGAGSYNEQFF.

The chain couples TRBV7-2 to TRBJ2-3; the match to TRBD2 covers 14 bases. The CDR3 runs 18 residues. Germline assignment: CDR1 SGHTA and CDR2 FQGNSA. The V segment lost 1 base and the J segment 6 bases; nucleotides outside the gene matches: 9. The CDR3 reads CASSLVGTSGGDWDTQYF. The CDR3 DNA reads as TGTGCCAGCAGCTTAGTAGGGACTAGCGGGGGCGACTGGGATACGCAGTATTTT. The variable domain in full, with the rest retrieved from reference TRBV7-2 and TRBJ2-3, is GAGVSQSPSNKVTEKGKDVELRCDPISGHTALYWYRQSLGQGLEFLIYFQGNSAPDKSGLPSDRFSAERTGGSVSTLTIQRTQQEDSAVYLCASSLVGTSGGDWDTQYFGPGTRLTVL.

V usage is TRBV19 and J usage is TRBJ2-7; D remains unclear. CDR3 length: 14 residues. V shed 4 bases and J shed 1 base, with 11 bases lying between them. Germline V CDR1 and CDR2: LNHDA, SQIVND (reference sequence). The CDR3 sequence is CASSTTRSSYEQYF. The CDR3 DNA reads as TGTGCCAGTAGTACCACGCGGAGTTCCTACGAGCAGTACTTC.

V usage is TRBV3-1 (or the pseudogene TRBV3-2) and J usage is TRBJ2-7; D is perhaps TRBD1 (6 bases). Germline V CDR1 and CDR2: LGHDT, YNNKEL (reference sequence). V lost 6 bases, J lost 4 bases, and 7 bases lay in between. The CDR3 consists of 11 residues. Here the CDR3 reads CASRRGYEQYF. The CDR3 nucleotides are TGTGCCAGCAGGAGGGGGTACGAGCAGTACTTC.